Below, 29 T cell receptor beta chains from the same sample are listed, as sequenced in a study of CD8 T cells in ankylosing spondylitis. TCRdb re-derived calls from the 5' RACE reads in MiXCR, one entry per CDR3 protein. The table shows 200,000 to 250,000 distinct CDR3 sequences, with around 25% occurring only once. Sequencing input: blood, either unsorted or a sorted T cell fraction (not recorded which). The source of these receptors is a male donor with ankylosing spondylitis or in good health (not recorded which).

The chain couples TRBV3-1 to TRBJ2-7, with D possibly being TRBD1 (6 bases). CDR3 length: 15 residues. Per germline, CDR1 LGHDT and CDR2 YNNKEL (reference sequence). Trimming cost V 11 bases and J 5 bases, with 25 bases left between them. The CDR3 DNA sequence: TGTGCCTGCTGCCAAGATTGTGGCAGGGGCGACGAGCAGTACTTC. This encodes CACCQDCGRGDEQYF.

This clonotype was counted many times. The chain uses TRBV5-1 and TRBJ2-2; TRBD1 is a possible D gene (6 bases). Germline V gives CDR1 SGHRS, CDR2 YFSETQ. This CDR3 has 15 residues. V shed 3 bases and J shed 0 bases, with 9 bases lying between them. CDR3 bases: TGCGCCAGCAGCTATGAGGGGGCGAACACCGGGGAGCTGTTTTTT. Its translation: CASSYEGANTGELFF.

This clonotype occurred a few times. V is TRBV29-1 and J is TRBJ2-7; D remains ambiguous. This CDR3 region has 15 residues. Trimming pared 0 bases from V and 0 bases from J, leaving 12 bases between. Germline-derived CDR1 and CDR2 are SQVTM and ANQGSEA. CDR3 loop: CSVEDRFHNSYEQYF. DNA of the CDR3: TGCAGCGTTGAAGATCGGTTTCACAACTCCTACGAGCAGTACTTC.

This clonotype was seen just once. The chain is built from TRBV5-1 and TRBJ2-1; maybe TRBD1 (5 bases). V was trimmed by 5 bases and J by 8 bases, leaving 14 bases between them. The CDR3 covers 13 residues. Germline V CDR1 and CDR2: SGHRS, YFSETQ. The CDR3 loop reads CASSLTARDEQFF. Here the CDR3 DNA reads TGCGCCAGCAGTTTGACAGCAAGGGATGAGCAGTTCTTC.

The rearrangement links TRBV24-1 to TRBJ1-1, with D uncertain. CDR3 length equals 11 residues. Trimming shortened V by 9 bases and J by 3 bases, and 7 bases separated the two germline ends. CDR1 and CDR2 from the germline V gene are KGHDR and SFDVKD. CDR3 protein: CATDRYTEAFF. DNA of the CDR3: TGTGCCACCGATCGATACACTGAAGCTTTCTTT.

The J gene is TRBJ1-5, the V gene TRBV12-3 or TRBV12-4; D remains ambiguous. Trimming shortened V by 3 bases and J by 1 base, and 10 bases separated the two germline ends. The CDR3 is 15 amino acids. CDR3 region: CASSFSVNSNQPQHF. The CDR3 coding sequence is TGTGCCAGCAGTTTTTCAGTCAACAGCAATCAGCCCCAGCATTTT.

This clonotype has more than one count but fewer than ten. The chain uses TRBV6-1 and TRBJ1-6, with 7 positions matching TRBD1. Losses at the gene ends were 8 bases for V and 10 bases for J; bases not matched to a gene: 8. CDR3 size: 13 residues. Germline V gives CDR1 MNHNS, CDR2 SASEGT. The CDR3 region is CASHDRVRSPLHF. DNA for the CDR3: TGTGCCAGCCATGACAGGGTACGATCACCCCTCCACTTT.

The chain's CDR3 is CSAMIPGVYGYTF. The CDR3, as DNA: TGCAGTGCTATGATTCCAGGGGTCTATGGCTACACCTTC. The V call is TRBV20-1, the J call TRBJ1-2; possible D gene TRBD1, 6 bases. Germline lookup yields CDR1 DFQATT and CDR2 SNEGSKA (reference sequence). Trimming took 4 bases from V and 4 from J, leaving 13 bases between them. The CDR3 runs 13 residues.

This clonotype has at least ten counts. DNA for the CDR3: TGTGCCAGCCGGACCGCAGGGGGCTTGGAGACCCAGTACTTC. Translated, it gives CASRTAGGLETQYF. V gene TRBV7-2 combines with J gene TRBJ2-5, with 8 bases that match TRBD1. The CDR3 is 14 residues long. Germline-derived CDR1 and CDR2 are SGHTA and FQGNSA. V trimming: 8 bases; J trimming: 5 bases; junction bases outside the gene matches: 10.

This clonotype occurred many times. This sequence joins TRBV10-2 and TRBJ2-7; 13 bases align to TRBD2. V shed 0 bases and J 5 bases; nucleotides not matched to a gene: 7. Germline loops: CDR1 WSHSY, CDR2 SAAADI. The CDR3 length is 17 residues. In nucleotides, the CDR3 is TGCGCCAGCAGTGAGTCGATTAGGACTAGCGGGAGACACGAGCAGTACTTC. Its protein product is CASSESIRTSGRHEQYF.

Worth noting for this clonotype: A much larger clonotype is one base distant, so this may be a read error. The rearrangement uses TRBV5-1 and TRBJ1-2; D unclear. The CDR3 runs 13 residues. The V end lost 0 bases, the J end lost 7 bases, and 10 bases lay between the germline ends. Germline CDR1 and CDR2: SGHRS and YFSETQ. The CDR3 here is CASSLGQVSGYTF. The DNA of the CDR3 is TGCGCCAGCAGCTTGGGTCAAGTCTCTGGCTACACCTTC.

This clonotype was counted many times. This may be a read error, as it is one base from a much larger clone. This sequence joins TRBV7-8 and TRBJ2-7; D remains unclear. Trimming took 1 base from V and 2 from J, leaving 3 bases between them. CDR1 is SGHVS and CDR2 is FQNEAQ in the germline V gene. This CDR3 has 12 amino acids. The CDR3 bases are TGTGCCAGCAGCTTAGGCGCCTACGAGCAGTACTTC. Amino acid sequence: CASSLGAYEQYF.

This clonotype occurred many times. The rearrangement joins TRBV28 to TRBJ2-7; D remains ambiguous. Per germline, CDR1 MDHEN and CDR2 SYDVKM. The CDR3 extends over 14 amino acids. The V end lost 1 base, the J end lost 0 bases, and 7 bases lay between the germline ends. CDR3 bases: TGTGCCAGCAGTTTATTGGCAATCTCCTACGAGCAGTACTTC. As protein: CASSLLAISYEQYF.

The chain joins TRBV20-1 to TRBJ2-3; 14 bases agree with TRBD2. V trimming: 6 bases; J trimming: 4 bases; junction bases outside the gene matches: 0. CDR1 DFQATT and CDR2 SNEGSKA come from the germline V gene (reference sequence). The CDR3 has 13 amino acids. The CDR3 protein is CSAGLAGADTQYF. The CDR3 bases are TGCAGTGCGGGACTAGCGGGAGCAGATACGCAGTATTTT.

This clonotype was observed many times. The rearrangement links TRBV7-2 to TRBJ2-7; D may be TRBD1 (5 bases). In germline, CDR1 is SGHTA, CDR2 FQGNSA. V was clipped by 5 bases and J by 2 bases, with 16 bases between them. The CDR3 runs 15 residues. CDR3 residues: CASSRFPTATYEQYF. CDR3 nucleotide sequence: TGTGCCAGCAGCCGGTTCCCGACAGCCACCTACGAGCAGTACTTC.

This clonotype was observed at least ten times. This sequence joins TRBV3-1 and TRBJ1-5; no clear D. From germline, CDR1 is LGHDT and CDR2 YNNKEL (reference sequence). The CDR3 covers 14 residues. V was trimmed by 2 bases and J by 6 bases, leaving 11 bases between them. CDR3 sequence (DNA): TGTGCCAGCAGCCAATTCGGGTCAGGTCAGCCCCAGCATTTT. This gives the protein CASSQFGSGQPQHF. Filled out from reference TRBV3-1 and TRBJ1-5, the complete variable domain reads DTAVSQTPKYLVTQMGNDKSIKCEQNLGHDTMYWYKQDSKKFLKIMFSYNNKELIINETVPNRFSPKSPDKAHLNLHINSLELGDSAVYFCASSQFGSGQPQHFGDGTRLSIL.

The V and J genes are TRBV2 and TRBJ2-1, with D unresolved. Germline loops: CDR1 SNHLY, CDR2 FYNNEI. The CDR3 sequence is 14 residues long. V was clipped by 3 bases and J by 8 bases, with 14 bases between them. The CDR3 region has the DNA TGTGCCAGCAGTGAGAAGCGTGGATATTATGAGCAGTTCTTC. Residues: CASSEKRGYYEQFF.

The chain couples TRBV20-1 to TRBJ2-3; D uncertain. Germline V lookup: CDR1 DFQATT, CDR2 SNEGSKA (reference sequence). Trimming shortened V by 0 bases and J by 2 bases, and 9 bases separated the two germline ends. The CDR3 covers 14 residues. Here the CDR3 reads CSARDLALTDTQYF. CDR3 DNA: TGCAGTGCTAGAGATCTCGCTCTCACAGATACGCAGTATTTT.

The J gene is TRBJ2-5, the V gene TRBV6-5; D is ambiguous. Trimming shortened V by 2 bases and J by 5 bases, and 9 bases separated the two germline ends. In germline, CDR1 is MNHEY, CDR2 SVGAGI. CDR3 size: 13 residues. CDR3 sequence (DNA): TGTGCCAGCAGTTACGTGGGGAAGGAGACCCAGTACTTC. Its translation: CASSYVGKETQYF.

This clonotype was seen at least ten times. The rearrangement uses TRBV12-3 or TRBV12-4 and TRBJ2-5; D is perhaps TRBD1 (6 bases). V lost 1 base and J lost 5, with 11 bases in between. The CDR3 covers 14 residues. CDR3 sequence reads: CASSLVGAGETQYF. In DNA form, the CDR3 reads TGTGCCAGCAGTTTAGTGGGGGCCGGGGAGACCCAGTACTTC.

This chain joins TRBV9 and TRBJ2-3, with 12 bases identical to TRBD2. The CDR3 has 16 amino acids. Trimming cost V 3 bases and J 9 bases; bases outside gene matches: 11. CDR1 SGDLS and CDR2 YYNGEE come from the germline V gene. CDR3 nucleotides: TGTGCCAGCAGCGCCCGGACTAGCGGGACCCCAGGGACGCAGTATTTT. The encoded protein is CASSARTSGTPGTQYF.

This chain links TRBV29-1 with TRBJ2-1; 8 nucleotides align to TRBD2. This CDR3 contains 14 residues. CDR1 is SQVTM, CDR2 ANQGSEA, per germline. The junction had 9 bases not matched to a gene; V was cut back by 6 bases and J by 5 bases. The CDR3 sequence is CSVGEPGGNNEQFF. For the CDR3, the DNA is TGCAGCGTGGGTGAACCGGGAGGGAACAATGAGCAGTTCTTC.

This clonotype occurred a few times. The chain is built from TRBV12-3 or TRBV12-4 and TRBJ2-2; the match to TRBD2 covers 7 bases. J was trimmed by 2 bases and V by 6 bases; bases with no gene match: 6. CDR3 length: 15 amino acids. The CDR3 sequence is CASRGGSRNTGELFF. The CDR3 DNA follows: TGTGCCAGCAGGGGCGGGAGTCGTAACACCGGGGAGCTGTTTTTT.

The chain recombines TRBV12-3 or TRBV12-4 with TRBJ2-7; 7 nucleotides line up with TRBD1. J lost 9 bases, V lost 2 bases, and 13 bases had no gene match. The CDR3 consists of 15 residues. The CDR3 coding sequence is TGTGCCAGCAGTTTACTAGCCTCGGCGCAGGGGGTGCAGTACTTC. Its translation: CASSLLASAQGVQYF.

The V call is TRBV29-1, the J call TRBJ1-1, with a possible D match to TRBD1 (5 bases). V shed 4 bases and J shed 8 bases, with 8 bases lying between them. Germline CDR1 and CDR2: SQVTM and ANQGSEA. This CDR3 has 10 amino acids. In nucleotides, the CDR3 is TGCAGCGTTGCGGGGCACGAAGCTTTCTTT. This encodes CSVAGHEAFF.

This chain connects TRBV19 to TRBJ1-5, with 7 bases fitting TRBD1. The CDR3 is 14 amino acids. V was clipped by 6 bases and J by 6 bases; unmatched bases: 8. The germline V gene has CDR1 LNHDA and CDR2 SQIVND (reference sequence). CDR3 loop: CASSRDRVAQPQHF. The CDR3 nucleotides read TGTGCCAGTAGCCGCGACAGGGTGGCTCAGCCCCAGCATTTT.

This chain connects TRBV20-1 to TRBJ1-5; no reliable D call. V was trimmed by 3 bases and J by 1 base, leaving 10 bases between them. This CDR3 region has 14 residues. Germline lookup yields CDR1 DFQATT and CDR2 SNEGSKA (reference sequence). In nucleotides, the CDR3 is TGCAGTGCTAGTCCCGGTAAGAGCAATCAGCCCCAGCATTTT. It specifies CSASPGKSNQPQHF.

The gene calls are TRBV3-1 and TRBJ2-3; D is undetermined. CDR3 length: 15 residues. Germline CDR1 is LGHDT and CDR2 is YNNKEL (reference sequence). The germline V and J ends were trimmed by 11 bases and 5 bases, with 23 bases remaining between them. In nucleotides, the CDR3 is TGTGCCTGCTGCTCCCGCGTGGGAATTTTAGATACGCAGTATTTT. This translates into CACCSRVGILDTQYF.

The chain is built from TRBV6-5 and TRBJ2-1, with 8 bases aligning to TRBD2. CDR3 length: 18 residues. Germline lookup yields CDR1 MNHEY and CDR2 SVGAGI. The ends lost 0 bases at V and 1 base at J; junction bases unmatched: 8. The CDR3 region is CASSYSLSGRRSYNEQFF. The CDR3 bases are TGTGCCAGCAGTTACTCCCTAAGCGGGAGAAGGTCCTACAATGAGCAGTTCTTC.